These T cell receptor beta chains were read from a single sample in a study of T cell clones after liver transplantation. Sequencing used immunoSEQ multiplex PCR; TCRdb keeps in-frame clones, though not all of them. The repertoire holds around 6,000 clones, with roughly 85% as singletons. This specimen consisted of CD8+ T cells from blood, obtained 24 months after liver transplant. The receptor source for this set is a human patient who received a liver transplant. The graft donor may have given rise to some T cells. Each CDR3 is given with its conserved first and last residue. Fields, in order: clone size, D gene, J gene, V gene, CDR3 protein, CDR3 DNA. A D gene is named only where the DNA matches it firmly. Clone size is shown for a subset of rows, as once, few, many or a class of expanded clone.

>NA|NA|TRBJ1-6|TRBV7-3
CASSSRLARSYNSPLHF
TGTGCCAGCAGCTCACGACTGGCTCGGTCCTATAATTCACCCCTCCACTTT
>NA|TRBD1|TRBJ2-7|TRBV7-8
CASSQTGTGGFEQYF
TGTGCCAGCAGCCAAACCGGGACAGGGGGCTTCGAGCAGTACTTC
>NA|TRBD1|TRBJ1-2|TRBV7-9
CASSSHQGVGYTF
TGTGCCAGCAGCTCTCACCAGGGGGTCGGCTACACCTTC
>once|TRBD1|TRBJ2-7|TRBV9
CASSELTGASPYEQYF
TGTGCCAGCAGCGAGCTCACAGGGGCTTCTCCATACGAGCAGTACTTC
>NA|TRBD1|TRBJ1-2|TRBV13
CASSFYAGQGLNYGYTF
TGTGCCAGCAGCTTTTACGCCGGACAGGGTCTCAACTATGGCTACACCTTC
>NA|NA|TRBJ1-1|TRBV4-2
CASSQVGPETEAFF
TGTGCCAGCAGCCAAGTAGGGCCGGAGACTGAAGCTTTCTTT
>NA|TRBD2|TRBJ2-1|TRBV5-6
CASSLPGTSSNEQFF
TGTGCCAGCAGCCTCCCCGGGACTAGCTCCAATGAGCAGTTCTTC
>NA|NA|TRBJ2-5|TRBV9
CASRGEGKTQYF
TGTGCCAGCAGGGGAGAGGGAAAGACCCAGTACTTC
>NA|NA|TRBJ2-2|TRBV29-1
CSVWGSVEFDHTGELFF
TGCAGCGTTTGGGGTTCGGTCGAGTTTGACCACACCGGGGAGCTGTTTTTT
>NA|NA|TRBJ2-5|TRBV11-2
CASSLGVMAKETQYF
TGTGCCAGCAGCTTAGGAGTTATGGCAAAAGAGACCCAGTACTTC
>NA|NA|TRBJ2-2|TRBV27
CASKEGVGNTGELFF
TGTGCCAGCAAGGAGGGGGTTGGTAACACCGGGGAGCTGTTTTTT
>NA|TRBD1|TRBJ2-5|TRBV4-3
CASSQDDRDQETQYF
TGCGCCAGCAGCCAAGATGACAGGGACCAAGAGACCCAGTACTTC
>NA|NA|TRBJ2-1|TRBV28
CASSARGHYNEQFF
TGTGCCAGCTCCGCGAGGGGCCACTACAATGAGCAGTTCTTC
>NA|NA|TRBJ2-3|TRBV19
CASSTRVFSGTDTQYF
TGTGCCAGTAGTACCCGGGTCTTTTCCGGCACAGATACGCAGTATTTT
>NA|NA|TRBJ1-1|TRBV7-9
CASSLAGEVGEAFF
TGTGCCAGCAGCTTAGCGGGGGAGGTAGGTGAAGCTTTCTTT
>NA|NA|TRBJ2-5|TRBV27
CASSLSAGSQETQYF
TGTGCCAGCAGTTTATCGGCAGGCAGCCAGGAGACCCAGTACTTC
>NA|NA|TRBJ1-4|TRBV13
CASSATGREKLFF
TGTGCCAGCAGCGCAACTGGGAGGGAAAAACTGTTTTTT
>NA|TRBD2|TRBJ2-1|TRBV9
CASSVSGSSSYNEQFF
TGTGCCAGCAGCGTAAGCGGGAGTAGCTCCTACAATGAGCAGTTCTTC
>NA|TRBD2|TRBJ2-3|TRBV10-3
CAITRGEGGRTDTQYF
TGTGCCATCACCCGAGGGGAGGGAGGTCGCACAGATACGCAGTATTTT
>few|NA|TRBJ1-1|TRBV7-4
CASLGTTEAFF
TGTGCCAGCTTAGGCACGACTGAAGCTTTCTTT
>medium-sized|NA|TRBJ2-7|TRBV29-1
CSVEVWQGGYEQYF
TGCAGCGTTGAGGTTTGGCAGGGGGGGTACGAGCAGTACTTC
>NA|NA|TRBJ1-1|TRBV7-6
CASSEASGHFVDTEAFF
TGTGCCAGCAGTGAAGCTAGTGGACACTTTGTCGACACTGAAGCTTTCTTT
>NA|TRBD1|TRBJ2-3|TRBV9
CASSESGGSTDTQYF
TGTGCCAGCAGCGAGTCAGGGGGTAGCACAGATACGCAGTATTTT
>few|TRBD1|TRBJ2-1|TRBV29-1
CSVGQGNEQFF
TGCAGCGTTGGACAGGGCAATGAGCAGTTCTTC
>NA|TRBD1|TRBJ2-3|TRBV28
CASIAGTGEADTQYF
TGTGCCAGCATCGCCGGGACAGGGGAAGCAGATACGCAGTATTTT
>NA|NA|TRBJ1-6|TRBV25-1
CASSNRDTGISYNSPLHF
TGTGCCAGCAGTAACCGGGACACTGGGATCTCCTATAATTCACCCCTCCACTTT
>NA|NA|TRBJ2-1|TRBV6-4
CASSDNYNEQFF
TGTGCCAGCAGTGACAATTACAATGAGCAGTTCTTC
>NA|NA|TRBJ2-1|TRBV6-1
CASRDRLTEQFF
TGTGCCAGCAGAGACAGGCTTACTGAGCAGTTCTTC
>NA|NA|TRBJ1-1|TRBV11-2
CASLQMGFEAFF
TGTGCCAGCCTGCAAATGGGCTTTGAAGCTTTCTTT
>NA|TRBD2|TRBJ2-2|TRBV27
CASIGWSGVTTGELFF
TGTGCCAGCATAGGGTGGAGCGGGGTCACCACCGGGGAGCTGTTTTTT
>NA|TRBD1|TRBJ2-3|TRBV15
CATSRDRGTDTQYF
TGTGCCACCAGCCGGGACAGGGGCACAGATACGCAGTATTTT
>few|NA|TRBJ2-7|TRBV6-1
CASSERGFVLYEQYF
TGTGCCAGCAGTGAAAGGGGGTTCGTCCTCTACGAGCAGTACTTC
>NA|NA|TRBJ1-1|TRBV7-8
CASSYPAKDANTEAFF
TGTGCCAGCAGCTACCCCGCAAAGGATGCCAACACTGAAGCTTTCTTT
>NA|NA|TRBJ2-1|TRBV20-1
CSARGYEQFF
TGCAGTGCTAGAGGCTATGAGCAGTTCTTC
>NA|NA|TRBJ2-2|TRBV21-1
CASSHDSENTGELFF
TGTGCCAGCAGCCACGACTCCGAGAACACCGGGGAGCTGTTTTTT
>NA|TRBD1|TRBJ2-7|TRBV7-8
CASSLDRGVYEQYF
TGTGCCAGCAGCTTAGACAGGGGGGTCTACGAGCAGTACTTC
>NA|NA|TRBJ2-7|TRBV13
CASSPYRVLARYEQYF
TGTGCCAGCAGCCCCTACAGGGTCCTAGCCAGATACGAGCAGTACTTC
>NA|NA|TRBJ2-3|TRBV5-1
CASSSRTDTQYF
TGCGCCAGCAGCTCACGCACAGATACGCAGTATTTT
>once|NA|TRBJ1-2|TRBV7-6
CASSLSLAPGYGYTF
TGTGCCAGCAGCTTGTCTTTGGCTCCGGGCTATGGCTACACCTTC
>once|NA|TRBJ1-1|TRBV5-4
CASSALNTEAFF
TGTGCCAGCAGCGCGCTGAACACTGAAGCTTTCTTT
>NA|TRBD1|TRBJ2-5|TRBV27
CASSPRDRPEETQYF
TGTGCCAGCAGTCCCCGGGACAGGCCAGAAGAGACCCAGTACTTC
>few|NA|TRBJ1-5|TRBV4-2
CASSQDRTDSNQPQHF
TGTGCCAGCAGCCAAGATCGGACGGATAGCAATCAGCCCCAGCATTTT
>once|NA|TRBJ2-2|TRBV6-4
CASSGGGLSNTGELFF
TGTGCCAGCAGTGGTGGGGGACTTTCCAACACCGGGGAGCTGTTTTTT
>few|NA|TRBJ1-1|TRBV2
CASSEPKMNTEAFF
TGTGCCAGCAGTGAACCCAAGATGAACACTGAAGCTTTCTTT
>NA|NA|TRBJ2-7|TRBV10-1
CASSESVGDEQYF
TGCGCCAGCAGTGAGTCGGTAGGGGACGAGCAGTACTTC
>NA|NA|TRBJ2-3|TRBV7-8
CASSLLAPDTQYF
TGTGCCAGCAGCTTGCTGGCGCCAGATACGCAGTATTTT
>large|NA|TRBJ2-2|TRBV7-9
CATGTPNTGELFF
TGTGCCACCGGGACACCTAACACCGGGGAGCTGTTTTTT
>NA|NA|TRBJ1-5|TRBV27
CASSAQIGQPQHF
TGTGCCAGCAGTGCCCAAATTGGGCAGCCCCAGCATTTT
>NA|NA|TRBJ1-1|TRBV5-5
CASSSLTHTEAFF
TGTGCCAGCAGCTCCCTGACCCACACTGAAGCTTTCTTT
>NA|TRBD2|TRBJ2-1|TRBV9
CASSVVGTRRQFF
TGTGCCAGCAGCGTCGTCGGGACTAGGCGGCAGTTCTTC
>NA|NA|TRBJ2-4|TRBV29-1
CSARDLLAKNIQYF
TGCAGCGCCAGGGACTTACTAGCCAAAAACATTCAGTACTTC
>NA|NA|TRBJ2-3|TRBV5-1
CASKGESPGPTDTQYF
TGCGCCAGCAAAGGGGAGTCACCGGGCCCCACAGATACGCAGTATTTT
>NA|TRBD1|TRBJ1-5|TRBV9
CASSDRDRDQPQHF
TGTGCCAGCAGCGATCGGGACAGGGATCAGCCCCAGCATTTT
>NA|NA|TRBJ2-2|TRBV9
CASSVGLDGELFF
TGTGCCAGCAGCGTGGGGTTAGACGGGGAGCTGTTTTTT
>NA|NA|TRBJ2-7|TRBV5-6
CASSSRGPTYEQYF
TGTGCCAGCAGCTCCAGGGGCCCTACCTACGAGCAGTACTTC
>NA|NA|TRBJ2-2|TRBV27
CASSSRGRLFF
TGTGCCAGCAGTTCCAGGGGAAGGCTGTTTTTT
>NA|TRBD1|TRBJ1-1|TRBV5-5
CASSLWTGGSTEAFF
TGTGCCAGCAGCCTCTGGACAGGGGGAAGCACTGAAGCTTTCTTT
>large|NA|TRBJ2-7|TRBV4-3
CASSHDPGSEQYF
TGCGCCAGCAGCCACGACCCGGGGAGCGAGCAGTACTTC
>NA|NA|TRBJ2-3|TRBV7-9
CASSSLDRDTDTQYF
TGTGCCAGCAGCTCGTTGGACAGAGACACAGATACGCAGTATTTT
>NA|NA|TRBJ1-2|TRBV5-1
CASSLGWRDNYGYTF
TGCGCCAGCAGCTTGGGGTGGAGGGATAACTATGGCTACACCTTC